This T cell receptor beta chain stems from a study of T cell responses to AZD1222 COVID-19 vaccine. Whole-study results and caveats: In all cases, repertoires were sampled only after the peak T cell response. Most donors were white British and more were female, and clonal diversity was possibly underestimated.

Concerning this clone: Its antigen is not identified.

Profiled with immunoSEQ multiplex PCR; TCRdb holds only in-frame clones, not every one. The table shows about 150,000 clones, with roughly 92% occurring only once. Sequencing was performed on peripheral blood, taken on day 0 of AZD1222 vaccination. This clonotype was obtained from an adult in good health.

CDR3 sequence: CASSYLLQSEAFF. The CDR3, as DNA: TGTGCCAGCAGTTATCTCCTCCAGAGTGAAGCTTTCTTT. This chain joins TRBV6-2 or TRBV6-3 and TRBJ1-1; D is ambiguous. This CDR3 contains 13 residues. Germline CDR1 and CDR2: MNHEY and SVGEGT. Trimming took off 3 bases at V and 7 bases at J, with 12 bases between the two ends.